The 4 T cell receptor beta chains below all came from one sample that was sequenced in a study of long-term antiretroviral therapy in people with HIV. It was version v3.0 of the immunoSEQ assay that was run at survey level. Using immunoSEQ multiplex PCR, the repertoire was profiled, and TCRdb retains in-frame clones only, with some absent. The data show 25,000 to 30,000 clones, approximately 93% seen once. The specimen comprised unsorted PBMCs, sampled almost 6.7 years after starting antiretroviral therapy. The receptors were gathered from a woman aged 40 to 50 with HIV.

V gene TRBV4-1 combines with J gene TRBJ1-1; no clear D. V lost 2 bases to trimming and J lost 3 bases, with 10 bases between them. Germline V gives CDR1 MGHRA, CDR2 YSYEKL. CDR3 size: 14 residues. This CDR3 reads CASSQRGFDTEAFF. DNA of the CDR3: TGCGCCAGCAGCCAAAGAGGGTTTGACACTGAAGCTTTCTTT.

The chain couples TRBV29-1 to TRBJ1-2; no clear D. V gave up 1 base and J gave up 3 bases, with 6 bases separating them. The CDR3 covers 12 residues. The germline V gene encodes CDR1 SQVTM and CDR2 ANQGSEA. CDR3: CSVEALHYGYTF. The CDR3 region has the DNA TGCAGCGTTGAAGCACTCCACTATGGCTACACCTTC.

The rearrangement links TRBV19 to TRBJ1-3, with D unresolved. Trimming took 4 bases from V and 0 from J, leaving 16 bases between them. Germline CDR1 LNHDA, CDR2 SQIVND (reference sequence). The CDR3 extends over 17 amino acids. CDR3 DNA sequence: TGTGCCAGTAGTAGGCCCCTGGACTGGAGCTCTGGAAACACCATATATTTT. Protein sequence: CASSRPLDWSSGNTIYF.

This clone was picked up a small number of times. The genes are TRBV11-3 and TRBJ1-1; the D is unclear. This CDR3 is built from 12 residues. V was clipped by 6 bases and J by 4 bases, with 9 bases between them. CDR1 is SGHNT, CDR2 YENEEA, per germline. CDR3 DNA: TGTGCCAGCAGGGGCCTGGGCACTGAAGCTTTCTTT. This encodes CASRGLGTEAFF.